These 20 T cell receptor beta chains were sequenced from one sample in a study of T cell responses to AZD1222 COVID-19 vaccine (dated by TCRdb to the early 2020s). This specimen's time point label, interpreted: baseline before first vaccination. Receptors were amplified or captured by the immunoSEQ multiplex PCR assay. TCRdb carries this immuneACCESS record with in-frame sequences only. Its versions omit some clonotypes, under half of them owing to an unresolved V gene in the studies checked, with the rest unexplained. Counted in this sample were tens of thousands of clones; roughly nine tenths of them appeared once. Around a sixth of the sample belongs to the ten largest clones. This material consisted of peripheral blood, taken on day 0 of AZD1222 vaccination. Receptor source: an adult in good health.

The J gene is TRBJ1-2, the V gene TRBV7-2, with 11 bases matching TRBD1. Germline V gene sequence: CDR1 SGHTA, CDR2 FQGNSA. The length of the CDR3 is 17 residues. Trimming took 7 bases from V and 4 from J; bases not matched to a gene: 14. The DNA of the CDR3 is TGTGCCAGCACCTCTTCCGGGACAGGGGGGGGGAGCTATGGCTACACCTTC. Protein sequence: CASTSSGTGGGSYGYTF.

The DNA for the CDR3 is TGTGCCAGCAGCCAAGGTGTCATGGCTTTCTTT. This gives the protein CASSQGVMAFF. The rearrangement links TRBV3-1 (or the pseudogene TRBV3-2) to TRBJ1-1; the D is unclear. Deletions cut 1 base from V and 11 bases from J, with 8 bases between. The CDR3 loop spans 11 amino acids. The germline gives CDR1 LGHDT, CDR2 YNNKEL (reference sequence).

The chain combines TRBV28 with TRBJ1-2; D call uncertain. V lost 6 bases and J 1 base, leaving 3 bases between the germline ends. The CDR3 loop spans 11 amino acids. CDR1 and CDR2 (germline): MDHEN, SYDVKM. CDR3 sequence (DNA): TGTGCCAGCAGACATAACTATGGCTACACCTTC. Its protein is CASRHNYGYTF.

A few counts support this clone. V is TRBV19 and J is TRBJ2-6, with a possible D match to TRBD1 (6 bases). CDR1 is LNHDA, CDR2 SQIVND, per germline (reference sequence). The ends were cut back, 10 bases at V and 0 bases at J, with 16 bases in the middle. CDR3 length: 16 amino acids. CDR3 amino acids: CATSRTGLSGANVLTF. DNA of the CDR3: TGTGCCACGAGTCGAACAGGGCTCTCTGGGGCCAACGTCCTGACTTTC. The full variable domain, in which reference TRBV19 and TRBJ2-6 provide the parts outside the CDR3, is DGGITQSPKYLFRKEGQNVTLSCEQNLNHDAMYWYRQDPGQGLRLIYYSQIVNDFQKGDIAEGYSVSREKKESFPLTVTSAQKNPTAFYLCATSRTGLSGANVLTFGAGSRLTVL.

The chain is built from TRBV28 and TRBJ1-5; weak D call: TRBD1 (5 bases). Germline loops: CDR1 MDHEN, CDR2 SYDVKM. Trimming stripped 4 bases from V and 1 base from J, with 14 bases between. This CDR3 region has 16 residues. For the CDR3, the DNA is TGTGCCAGCAGTTGGGGCGTTGGGGCGAGCAATCAGCCCCAGCATTTT. Translation: CASSWGVGASNQPQHF.

The genes are TRBV5-4 and TRBJ1-2, with 9 bases that match TRBD1. J gave up 4 bases and V 3 bases, and 1 base lay outside the gene matches. CDR3 length: 13 amino acids. CDR1 SGHNT and CDR2 YYREEE come from the germline V gene (reference sequence). CDR3 DNA: TGTGCCAGCAGCTCGACAGGGGGCTATGGCTACACCTTC. This sequence encodes CASSSTGGYGYTF.

The rearrangement joins TRBV28 to TRBJ2-7, with 7 positions matching TRBD2. With V trimmed by 10 bases and J by 5 bases, 14 bases remained unmatched. The germline CDR1 and CDR2 sequences are MDHEN and SYDVKM. The CDR3 loop spans 14 amino acids. The CDR3 spells CATRPAGMGNEQYF. The CDR3, as DNA: TGTGCCACCAGACCAGCGGGAATGGGAAACGAGCAGTACTTC.

This sequence joins TRBV6-5 and TRBJ1-1; the D gene is possibly TRBD1 (5 bases). CDR1 and CDR2 from the germline V gene are MNHEY and SVGAGI. The V end lost 5 bases, the J end lost 0 bases, and 13 bases lay between the germline ends. This CDR3 has 15 amino acids. CDR3 residues: CASSPRQHLNTEAFF. The CDR3 DNA is TGTGCCAGCAGTCCACGACAGCATCTGAACACTGAAGCTTTCTTT.

The chain carries TRBV11-3 and TRBJ2-7; 9 bases are shared with TRBD1. This CDR3 has 14 amino acids. Germline V CDR1 and CDR2: SGHNT, YENEEA. V was clipped by 5 bases and J by 2 bases; unmatched bases: 4. CDR3 region: CASSNRDRAYEQYF. As DNA, the CDR3 is TGTGCCAGCAGCAACCGGGACAGGGCCTACGAGCAGTACTTC. Using reference TRBV11-3 and TRBJ2-7 for the parts outside the CDR3, the full variable domain is EAGVVQSPRYKIIEKKQPVAFWCNPISGHNTLYWYLQNLGQGPELLIRYENEEAVDDSQLPKDRFSAERLKGVDSTLKIQPAELGDSAVYLCASSNRDRAYEQYFGPGTRLTVT.

The chain combines TRBV5-1 with TRBJ2-1; D uncertain. Trimming pared 1 base from V and 4 bases from J, leaving 3 bases between. Germline V gene data show CDR1 as SGHRS and CDR2 as YFSETQ. The CDR3 length is 12 residues. The CDR3 DNA is TGCGCCAGCAGCTTGCAGTACAATGAGCAGTTCTTC. Protein sequence: CASSLQYNEQFF. Full variable domain (rest looked up from reference TRBV5-1 and TRBJ2-1): KAGVTQTPRYLIKTRGQQVTLSCSPISGHRSVSWYQQTPGQGLQFLFEYFSETQRNKGNFPGRFSGRQFSNSRSEMNVSTLELGDSALYLCASSLQYNEQFFGPGTRLTVL.

V is TRBV5-1 and J is TRBJ2-1; D ambiguous. The CDR3 covers 15 residues. Germline V gives CDR1 SGHRS, CDR2 YFSETQ. The V gene lost 4 bases and the J gene lost 0 bases, with 11 bases spanning the gap. The CDR3 loop is CASSPPLSSYNEQFF. The CDR3 DNA sequence: TGCGCCAGCAGCCCCCCCCTGAGCTCCTACAATGAGCAGTTCTTC.

The V gene is TRBV9, the J gene TRBJ1-5, with 9 bases identical to TRBD1. The CDR3 sequence is 14 residues long. The germline V gene encodes CDR1 SGDLS and CDR2 YYNGEE. With 0 bases clipped from V and 5 bases from J, the junction kept 0 bases outside the gene matches. This CDR3 reads CASSVGTGDQPQHF. CDR3 DNA: TGTGCCAGCAGCGTAGGGACAGGGGATCAGCCCCAGCATTTT.

The CDR3, as DNA: TGTGCCAGCACCTCTAGCGGGTTCTCCTACGAGCAGTACTTC. Its protein is CASTSSGFSYEQYF. V gene TRBV6-5 combines with J gene TRBJ2-7; the match to TRBD2 covers 8 bases. CDR3 length: 14 residues. CDR1 and CDR2 (germline): MNHEY, SVGAGI. The V gene end was trimmed by 7 bases and the J gene end by 0 bases; junction bases not matched to a gene: 5.

The J gene is TRBJ1-2, the V gene TRBV6-6; TRBD1 matches 7 bases. Germline values: CDR1 MNHNY, CDR2 SVGAGI (reference sequence). The V gene end was trimmed by 6 bases and the J gene end by 2 bases; junction bases not matched to a gene: 6. The CDR3 totals 14 residues. The CDR3 bases are TGTGCCAGCAGAGCCGGGACAGACAACTATGGCTACACCTTC. Translating gives CASRAGTDNYGYTF.

The chain couples TRBV21-1 to TRBJ1-2; the D call in the table, TRBD1, was not verified against the DNA. TRBV21-1 is marked as a pseudogene. The CDR3 extends over 13 amino acids. The CDR3, as DNA: TGTGCCAGCAGCAAAGACAGGTTTTTTGGCTACACCTTC. This gives the protein CASSKDRFFGYTF.

The chain links TRBV30 to TRBJ1-4; perhaps TRBD1 as D (6 bases). Trimming stripped 3 bases from V and 5 bases from J, with 16 bases between. Germline CDR1 and CDR2: GTSNPN and SVGIG (reference sequence). This CDR3 region has 15 residues. The CDR3 DNA reads as TGTGCCTGGAGCCGAGGCATGGGGGCAAATGAAAAACTGTTTTTT. Encoded protein: CAWSRGMGANEKLFF.

The rearrangement uses TRBV7-2 and TRBJ1-6, with TRBD1 as a possible D gene (6 bases). Germline CDR1 reads SGHTA; CDR2 reads FQGNSA. This CDR3 contains 16 residues. V dropped 5 bases and J dropped 10 bases, with 21 bases sitting between them. The CDR3 reads CASSQDSSGMRSPLHF. CDR3 DNA sequence: TGTGCCAGCAGCCAGGACAGTTCCGGAATGCGGTCACCCCTCCACTTT.

The chain recombines TRBV6-6 with TRBJ1-3; 8 bases fit TRBD1. CDR3 length equals 15 residues. V shed 7 bases, J shed 3 bases, and the junction held 8 bases outside the gene matches. The V gene's germline CDR1 is MNHNY and CDR2 SVGAGI (reference sequence). Here the CDR3 reads CASNGRGLVGNTIYF. CDR3 sequence (DNA): TGTGCCAGCAACGGCAGGGGGCTCGTTGGAAACACCATATATTTT.

V usage is TRBV5-4 and J usage is TRBJ2-3, with D hard to call. This CDR3 contains 13 residues. V was cut by 3 bases and J by 0 bases, with 5 bases left in between. CDR1 is SGHNT, CDR2 YYREEE, per germline (reference sequence). This CDR3 is CASSSTSTDTQYF. The DNA for the CDR3 is TGTGCCAGCAGCTCGACTAGCACAGATACGCAGTATTTT.

This clone was counted a single time. The chain has TRBV6-5 and TRBJ1-3; D remains unclear. The CDR3 consists of 15 residues. V shed 0 bases and J shed 0 bases, with 6 bases lying between them. Germline-derived CDR1 and CDR2 are MNHEY and SVGAGI. The CDR3, as DNA: TGTGCCAGCAGTTACTCGTCCACCTCTGGAAACACCATATATTTT. It translates to CASSYSSTSGNTIYF.